These T cell receptor beta chains were read from a single sample in a study of vaccination effects on CD4 cells after COVID-19. Profiling relied on immunoSEQ multiplex PCR, and the TCRdb table lists in-frame clones only, not all of them. Seen here are under 20,000 clones, around three quarters observed once, and the top ten hold roughly 19%. Which antigens these TCRs recognize remains unknown. Sequences were derived from CD4+ T cells from PBMCs cultured with SARS-CoV-2 spike peptides, sampled after COVID-19 vaccination. Receptors originate from a human donor who had a prior SARS-CoV-2 infection. Each CDR3 is given with its conserved first and last residue. Fields, in order: CDR3 protein, CDR3 DNA, D gene, clone size, V gene, J gene. A D gene is named only where the DNA matches it firmly. Expanded clones get a size class; other rows say once, few or many, or leave the size out.

CASGTYTEQYF	TGTGCCAGCGGAACCTACACCGAGCAGTACTTC	.	once	TRBV2	TRBJ2-7
CASSPETGGNQPQHF	TGTGCCAGCTCACCGGAAACAGGAGGTAATCAGCCCCAGCATTTT	.	few	TRBV18	TRBJ1-5
CSVPGGPSNEKLFF	TGCAGCGTGCCAGGGGGCCCTTCTAATGAAAAACTGTTTTTT	TRBD1	.	TRBV29-1	TRBJ1-4
CASSLAPLGQGEAFF	TGCGCCAGCAGCTTGGCCCCGCTAGGACAGGGTGAAGCTTTCTTT	TRBD1	.	TRBV5-1	TRBJ1-1
CASSQGTGGANQPQHF	TGCGCCAGCAGCCAGGGTACAGGGGGCGCGAATCAGCCCCAGCATTTT	TRBD1	.	TRBV4-1	TRBJ1-5
CASSYLERYGYTF	TGTGCCAGCAGTTACTTAGAACGGTATGGCTACACCTTC	.	.	TRBV6-2/TRBV6-3	TRBJ1-2
CASSQVQSSGVSTDTQYF	TGCGCCAGCAGCCAAGTTCAATCTAGCGGGGTGAGCACAGATACGCAGTATTTT	TRBD2	.	TRBV4-3	TRBJ2-3
CASSPPLAVGTQYF	TGTGCCAGCTCACCACCCCTGGCCGTGGGGACCCAGTACTTC	.	.	TRBV18	TRBJ2-5
CASSYTGAGANVLTF	TGTGCCAGCAGCTATACAGGGGCTGGGGCCAACGTCCTGACTTTC	TRBD1	.	TRBV7-2	TRBJ2-6
CASKGSGINTGELFF	TGTGCCAGCAAGGGTAGCGGGATAAACACCGGGGAGCTGTTTTTT	TRBD2	.	TRBV9	TRBJ2-2
CASSFSGRGDEQFF	TGTGCCAGCAGTTTTAGCGGGAGAGGGGATGAGCAGTTCTTC	TRBD2	few	TRBV27	TRBJ2-1
CASSSPTGSRTQYF	TGCGCCAGCAGCTCCCCAACAGGGTCACGGACCCAGTACTTC	.	.	TRBV5-1	TRBJ2-5
CASSEVQQITLNTEAFF	TGTGCCAGCAGTGAAGTACAGCAGATAACTTTAAACACTGAAGCTTTCTTT	.	large	TRBV2	TRBJ1-1
CASSLAGTSEYEQYF	TGTGCCAGCAGCCTTGCAGGGACTAGCGAATACGAGCAGTACTTC	TRBD2	.	TRBV14	TRBJ2-7
CASSLDLTSRYEQYF	TGCGCCAGCAGCTTGGATCTCACGTCGCGGTACGAGCAGTACTTC	.	.	TRBV5-1	TRBJ2-7
CASTPGQGITDTQYF	TGTGCCAGCACACCGGGACAGGGGATAACAGATACGCAGTATTTT	TRBD1	once	TRBV5-4	TRBJ2-3
CASSWGNYGYTF	TGTGCCAGTAGTTGGGGGAACTATGGCTACACCTTC	.	.	TRBV19	TRBJ1-2
CASSVVGSGTETQYF	TGTGCCAGCAGCGTAGTTGGTAGCGGGACGGAGACCCAGTACTTC	TRBD2	.	TRBV9	TRBJ2-5
CASSEWAGGNRDEKLFF	TGTGCCAGCAGTGAATGGGCAGGGGGCAATAGGGATGAAAAACTGTTTTTT	TRBD1	.	TRBV6-1	TRBJ1-4
CASRPDRKGAASTDTQYF	TGTGCCAGCAGGCCCGACAGGAAGGGGGCGGCTAGCACAGATACGCAGTATTTT	TRBD1	few	TRBV2	TRBJ2-3
CAIRAPSGGKDEQFF	TGTGCCATCAGAGCCCCTAGCGGGGGGAAGGATGAGCAGTTCTTC	TRBD2	once	TRBV10-3	TRBJ2-1
CASRGGTLGANVLTF	TGTGCCAGCAGGGGGGGGACACTGGGGGCCAACGTCCTGACTTTC	.	.	TRBV5-6	TRBJ2-6
CASSVTTGPYGYTF	TGTGCCAGCAGCGTGACGACAGGACCTTATGGCTACACCTTC	.	.	TRBV9	TRBJ1-2
CASSLAWSGNNEQFF	TGTGCCAGCAGCTTAGCGTGGAGCGGGAACAATGAGCAGTTCTTC	TRBD2	few	TRBV7-6	TRBJ2-1
CASSQRRGVVYGYTF	TGTGCCAGCAGTCAGCGGAGAGGGGTTGTCTATGGCTACACCTTC	.	.	TRBV6-2/TRBV6-3	TRBJ1-2
CATHRGDHSTTNEQFF	TGCGCCACCCACCGAGGGGACCATTCGACCACAAATGAGCAGTTCTTC	.	.	TRBV5-1	TRBJ2-1
CASSSGRTGELFF	TGTGCCAGCAGTTCGGGGCGCACCGGGGAGCTGTTTTTT	.	.	TRBV12-3/TRBV12-4	TRBJ2-2
CASSHFPGEAGNTIYF	TGCGCCAGCAGCCATTTCCCCGGAGAAGCTGGAAACACCATATATTTT	.	.	TRBV4-3	TRBJ1-3
CATSGGTGRKGQETQYF	TGTGCCACCAGTGGGGGGACAGGGAGAAAGGGCCAAGAGACCCAGTACTTC	TRBD1	.	TRBV15	TRBJ2-5
CASSYPGQGNYEQYF	TGTGCCAGCAGTTACCCGGGACAGGGTAACTACGAGCAGTACTTC	TRBD1	few	TRBV6-6	TRBJ2-7
CSAALLAGQETQYF	TGCAGCGCCGCCCTGCTAGCGGGCCAAGAGACCCAGTACTTC	TRBD2	.	TRBV29-1	TRBJ2-5
CASSLNSGKEYF	TGTGCCAGCAGCTTGAATAGCGGGAAAGAGTACTTC	TRBD2	.	TRBV5-4	TRBJ2-5
CASSLGTGGSSGNTIYF	TGCGCCAGCAGCTTGGGGACAGGGGGGAGCTCTGGAAACACCATATATTTT	TRBD1	.	TRBV5-1	TRBJ1-3
CATSDSQSNGYTF	TGTGCCACCAGTGATTCCCAATCGAATGGCTACACCTTC	.	.	TRBV24-1	TRBJ1-2
CASSQEGLAGGRTDTQYF	TGTGCCAGCAGCCAAGAGGGGCTAGCGGGGGGGCGCACAGATACGCAGTATTTT	TRBD2	.	TRBV4-2	TRBJ2-3
CASSARGVAYNEQFF	TGTGCCAGCAGCGCCCGGGGTGTGGCTTACAATGAGCAGTTCTTC	.	.	TRBV9	TRBJ2-1
CASSLQQVYEQFF	TGTGCCAGCTCACTCCAGCAAGTCTATGAGCAGTTCTTC	.	.	TRBV18	TRBJ2-1
CASSIGYRGDSYNEQFF	TGTGCCAGTAGTATAGGGTACCGGGGGGATTCCTACAATGAGCAGTTCTTC	TRBD2	.	TRBV19	TRBJ2-1
CATPQGTDTQYF	TGTGCCACCCCACAGGGGACAGATACGCAGTATTTT	TRBD1	.	TRBV15	TRBJ2-3
CSVAAGTNTEAFF	TGCAGCGTGGCCGCCGGGACAAACACTGAAGCTTTCTTT	.	.	TRBV29-1	TRBJ1-1
CASSQGYTGSSGNTIYF	TGCGCCAGCAGCCAAGGTTATACAGGGAGCTCTGGAAACACCATATATTTT	.	.	TRBV4-1	TRBJ1-3
CASSLELSGGYNEQFF	TGTGCCAGCAGCTTGGAACTGAGCGGGGGTTACAATGAGCAGTTCTTC	TRBD2	.	TRBV5-4	TRBJ2-1
CSAHNRETQYF	TGCAGTGCCCATAACCGGGAGACCCAGTACTTC	.	.	TRBV20-1	TRBJ2-5
CASSLTSYNEQFF	TGTGCCAGCAGTTTAACATCTTACAATGAGCAGTTCTTC	.	.	TRBV6-2/TRBV6-3	TRBJ2-1
CASSPQLAGNSYEQYF	TGTGCCAGTAGTCCTCAACTAGCGGGGAACTCCTACGAGCAGTACTTC	TRBD2	few	TRBV19	TRBJ2-7
CASSSAGQVNTEAFF	TGCGCCAGCAGCTCCGCGGGACAGGTGAACACTGAAGCTTTCTTT	TRBD1	few	TRBV5-1	TRBJ1-1
CASSEEGTGFMAEAFF	TGTGCCAGCAGTGAGGAAGGGACAGGGTTTATGGCTGAAGCTTTCTTT	TRBD1	.	TRBV2	TRBJ1-1
CASSWGWSSYNEQFF	TGTGCCAGCAGCTGGGGGTGGAGCTCCTACAATGAGCAGTTCTTC	.	.	TRBV11-1	TRBJ2-1
CATSRERGTDTQYF	TGTGCCACCAGCAGAGAGCGGGGCACAGATACGCAGTATTTT	.	few	TRBV15	TRBJ2-3
CASSLLSSGRAATDTQYF	TGCGCCAGCAGCTTGCTTTCTAGCGGGAGGGCCGCCACAGATACGCAGTATTTT	TRBD2	.	TRBV5-1	TRBJ2-3
CASSQPTCRVYGYTF	TGCGCCAGCAGTCAACCCACCTGCAGGGTCTATGGCTACACCTTC	.	.	TRBV23-1	TRBJ1-2
CASSTFSGRSTDTQYF	TGTGCCAGTAGTACCTTTAGCGGGAGAAGTACAGATACGCAGTATTTT	TRBD2	once	TRBV19	TRBJ2-3
CASSLGLSGTGFYGYTF	TGTGCCAGCAGCTTAGGTCTTAGTGGGACGGGCTTTTATGGCTACACCTTC	.	.	TRBV11-2	TRBJ1-2
CASSMGRDQPQHF	TGTGCCAGTAGTATGGGCAGGGATCAGCCCCAGCATTTT	.	.	TRBV19	TRBJ1-5
CASGAGGSEGQYF	TGTGCCAGTGGGGCGGGGGGGTCCGAAGGGCAGTACTTC	TRBD2	.	TRBV7-2	TRBJ2-7
CASSLTYWGYEQYF	TGTGCCAGCAGCTTAACCTACTGGGGGTACGAGCAGTACTTC	.	few	TRBV11-2	TRBJ2-7
CASSLLGFYGYTF	TGTGCCAGCTCACTTCTGGGATTCTATGGCTACACCTTC	.	.	TRBV18	TRBJ1-2
CASSSPGEVQETQYF	TGTGCCAGCAGTTCTCCGGGGGAAGTACAAGAGACCCAGTACTTC	.	.	TRBV28	TRBJ2-5
CASSLTGGGNTIYF	TGTGCCAGCAGCTTAACGGGAGGTGGAAACACCATATATTTT	.	.	TRBV7-3	TRBJ1-3